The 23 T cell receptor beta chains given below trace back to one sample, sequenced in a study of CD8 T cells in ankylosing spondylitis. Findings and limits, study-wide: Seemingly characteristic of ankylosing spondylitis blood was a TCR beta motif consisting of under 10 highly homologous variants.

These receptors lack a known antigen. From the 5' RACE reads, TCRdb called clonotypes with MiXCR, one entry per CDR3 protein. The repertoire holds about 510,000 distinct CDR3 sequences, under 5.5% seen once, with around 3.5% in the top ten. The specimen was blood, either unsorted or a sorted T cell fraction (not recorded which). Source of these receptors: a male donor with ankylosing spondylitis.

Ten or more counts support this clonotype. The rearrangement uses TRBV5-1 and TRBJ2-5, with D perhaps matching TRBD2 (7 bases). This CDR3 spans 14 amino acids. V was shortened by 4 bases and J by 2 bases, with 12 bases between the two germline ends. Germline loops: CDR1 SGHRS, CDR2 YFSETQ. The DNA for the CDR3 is TGCGCCAGCAGCCATAGGGGGGGACAAGAGACCCAGTACTTC. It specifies CASSHRGGQETQYF.

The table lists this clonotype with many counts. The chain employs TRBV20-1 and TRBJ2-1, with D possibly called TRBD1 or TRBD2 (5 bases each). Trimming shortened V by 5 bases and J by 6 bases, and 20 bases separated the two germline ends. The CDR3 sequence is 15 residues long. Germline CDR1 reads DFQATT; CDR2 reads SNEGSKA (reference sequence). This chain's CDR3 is CSAPRTTGILNEQFF. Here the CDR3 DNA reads TGCAGTGCTCCCCGGACAACGGGAATACTCAATGAGCAGTTCTTC.

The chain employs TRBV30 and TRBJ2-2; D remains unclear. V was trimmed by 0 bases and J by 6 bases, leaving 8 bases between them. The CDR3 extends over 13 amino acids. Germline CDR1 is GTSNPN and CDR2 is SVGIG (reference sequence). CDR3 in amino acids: CAWSVREAGELFF. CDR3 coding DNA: TGTGCCTGGAGTGTAAGAGAGGCCGGGGAGCTGTTTTTT.

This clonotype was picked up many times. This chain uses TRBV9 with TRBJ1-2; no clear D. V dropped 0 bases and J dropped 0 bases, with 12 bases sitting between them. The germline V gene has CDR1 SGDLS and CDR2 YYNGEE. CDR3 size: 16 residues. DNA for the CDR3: TGTGCCAGCAGCGTAGAACCGGGGTCCCCTAACTATGGCTACACCTTC. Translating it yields CASSVEPGSPNYGYTF. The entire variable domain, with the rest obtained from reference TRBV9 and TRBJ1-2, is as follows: DSGVTQTPKHLITATGQRVTLRCSPRSGDLSVYWYQQSLDQGLQFLIQYYNGEERAKGNILERFSAQQFPDLHSELNLSSLELGDSALYFCASSVEPGSPNYGYTFGSGTRLTVV.

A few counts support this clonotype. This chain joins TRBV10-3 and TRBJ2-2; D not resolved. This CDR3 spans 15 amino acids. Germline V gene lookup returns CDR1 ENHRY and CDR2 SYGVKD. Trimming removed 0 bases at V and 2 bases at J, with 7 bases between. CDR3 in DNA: TGTGCCATCAGTGAGTCGACGGTTAACACCGGGGAGCTGTTTTTT. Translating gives CAISESTVNTGELFF.

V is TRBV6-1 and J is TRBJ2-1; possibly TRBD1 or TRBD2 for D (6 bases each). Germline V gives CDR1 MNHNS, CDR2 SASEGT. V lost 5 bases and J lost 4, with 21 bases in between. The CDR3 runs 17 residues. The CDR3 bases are TGTGCCAGCAGTACCTATACCGGGGGCGCCGGGTACAATGAGCAGTTCTTC. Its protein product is CASSTYTGGAGYNEQFF.

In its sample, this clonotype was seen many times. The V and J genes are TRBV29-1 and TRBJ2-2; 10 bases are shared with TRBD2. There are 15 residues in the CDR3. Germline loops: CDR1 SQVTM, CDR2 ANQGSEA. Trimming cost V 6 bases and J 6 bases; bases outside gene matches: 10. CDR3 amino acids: CSVSTGTSVSGELFF. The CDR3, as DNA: TGCAGCGTAAGCACCGGGACTAGCGTTTCCGGGGAGCTGTTTTTT.

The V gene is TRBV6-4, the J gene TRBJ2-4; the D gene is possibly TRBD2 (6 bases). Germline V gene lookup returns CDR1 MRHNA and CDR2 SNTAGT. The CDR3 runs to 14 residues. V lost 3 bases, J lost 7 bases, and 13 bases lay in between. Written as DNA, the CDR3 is TGTGCCAGCAGTGAGTCGCTAGCGAGGAACATTCAGTACTTC. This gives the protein CASSESLARNIQYF.

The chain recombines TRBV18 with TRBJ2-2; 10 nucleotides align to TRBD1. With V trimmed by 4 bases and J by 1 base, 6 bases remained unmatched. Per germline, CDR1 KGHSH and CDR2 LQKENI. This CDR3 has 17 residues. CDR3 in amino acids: CASSQAWTGGNTGELFF. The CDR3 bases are TGTGCCAGCTCACAAGCCTGGACAGGGGGGAACACCGGGGAGCTGTTTTTT.

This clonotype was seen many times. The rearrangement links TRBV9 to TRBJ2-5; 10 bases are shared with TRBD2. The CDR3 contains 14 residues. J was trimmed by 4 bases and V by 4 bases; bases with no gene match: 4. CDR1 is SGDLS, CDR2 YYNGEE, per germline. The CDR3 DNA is TGTGCCAGCAGCCCCCGGACTAGCGGAGAGACCCAGTACTTC. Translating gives CASSPRTSGETQYF.

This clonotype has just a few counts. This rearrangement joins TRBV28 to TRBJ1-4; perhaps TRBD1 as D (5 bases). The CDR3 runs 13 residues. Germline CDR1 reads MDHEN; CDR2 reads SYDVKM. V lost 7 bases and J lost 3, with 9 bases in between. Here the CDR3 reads CASNGGANEKLFF. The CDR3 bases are TGTGCCAGCAACGGGGGGGCTAATGAAAAACTGTTTTTT.

The CDR3 DNA reads as TGTGCCAGCAGCTTTGGTGGGGGGTCCGTGTCCTACGAGCAGTACTTC. Amino acid sequence: CASSFGGGSVSYEQYF. The rearrangement links TRBV5-6 to TRBJ2-7, with D tentatively TRBD2 (6 bases). The germline V gene has CDR1 SGHDT and CDR2 YYEEEE. Trimming pared 2 bases from V and 1 base from J, leaving 16 bases between. This CDR3 is built from 16 residues. Combining the CDR3 with reference TRBV5-6 and TRBJ2-7 gives the whole variable domain DAGVTQSPTHLIKTRGQQVTLRCSPKSGHDTVSWYQQALGQGPQFIFQYYEEEERQRGNFPDRFSGHQFPNYSSELNVNALLLGDSALYLCASSFGGGSVSYEQYFGPGTRLTVT.

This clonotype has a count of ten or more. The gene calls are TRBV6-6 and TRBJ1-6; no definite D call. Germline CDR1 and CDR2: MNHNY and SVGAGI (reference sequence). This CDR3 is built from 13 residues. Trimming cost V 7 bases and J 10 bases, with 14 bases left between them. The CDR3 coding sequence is TGTGCCAGCACAAATTCAGGAGGATCACCCCTCCACTTT. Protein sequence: CASTNSGGSPLHF.

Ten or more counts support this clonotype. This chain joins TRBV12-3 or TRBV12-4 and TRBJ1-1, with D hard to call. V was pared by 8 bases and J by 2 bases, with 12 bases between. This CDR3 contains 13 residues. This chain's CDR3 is CASLPGANTEAFF. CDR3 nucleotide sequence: TGTGCCAGCCTGCCAGGCGCAAACACTGAAGCTTTCTTT.

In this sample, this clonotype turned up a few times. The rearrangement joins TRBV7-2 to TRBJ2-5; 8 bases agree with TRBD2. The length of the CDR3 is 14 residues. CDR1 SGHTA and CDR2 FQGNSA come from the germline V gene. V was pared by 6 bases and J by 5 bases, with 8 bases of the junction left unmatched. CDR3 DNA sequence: TGTGCCAGCAGGGCCCGGGAGGGCAGGGAGACCCAGTACTTC. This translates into CASRAREGRETQYF.

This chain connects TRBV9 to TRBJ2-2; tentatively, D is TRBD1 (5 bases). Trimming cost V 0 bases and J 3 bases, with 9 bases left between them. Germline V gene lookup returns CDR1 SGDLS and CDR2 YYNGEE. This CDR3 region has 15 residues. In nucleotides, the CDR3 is TGTGCCAGCAGCGTAGAGGACACCTACACCGGGGAGCTGTTTTTT. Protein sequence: CASSVEDTYTGELFF.

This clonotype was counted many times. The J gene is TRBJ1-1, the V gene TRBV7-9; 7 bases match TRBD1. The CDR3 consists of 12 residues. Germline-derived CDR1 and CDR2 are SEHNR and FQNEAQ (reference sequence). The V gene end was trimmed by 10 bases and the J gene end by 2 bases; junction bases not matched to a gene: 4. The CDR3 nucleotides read TGTGCCACCAGGACAGGTAACACTGAAGCTTTCTTT. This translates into CATRTGNTEAFF. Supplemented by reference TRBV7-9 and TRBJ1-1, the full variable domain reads DTGVSQNPRHKITKRGQNVTFRCDPISEHNRLYWYRQTLGQGPEFLTYFQNEAQLEKSRLLSDRFSAERPKGSFSTLEIQRTEQGDSAMYLCATRTGNTEAFFGQGTRLTVV.

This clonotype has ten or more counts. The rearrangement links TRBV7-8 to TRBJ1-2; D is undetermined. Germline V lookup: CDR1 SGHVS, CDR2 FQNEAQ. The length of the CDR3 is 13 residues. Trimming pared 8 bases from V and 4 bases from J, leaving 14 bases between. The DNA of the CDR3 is TGTGCCAGCGATGGTGGCACACGCTATGGCTACACCTTC. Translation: CASDGGTRYGYTF.

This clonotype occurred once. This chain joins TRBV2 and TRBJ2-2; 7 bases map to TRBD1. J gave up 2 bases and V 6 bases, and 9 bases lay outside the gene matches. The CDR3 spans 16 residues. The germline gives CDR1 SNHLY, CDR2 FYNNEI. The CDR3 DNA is TGTGCCAGCAGCCGAGGGACAGATAGAAACACCGGGGAGCTGTTTTTT. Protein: CASSRGTDRNTGELFF.

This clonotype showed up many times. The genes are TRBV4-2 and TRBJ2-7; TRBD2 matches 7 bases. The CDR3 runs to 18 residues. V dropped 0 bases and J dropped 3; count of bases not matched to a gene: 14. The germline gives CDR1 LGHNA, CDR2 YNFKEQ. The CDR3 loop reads CASSQDPSGIGIVYEQYF. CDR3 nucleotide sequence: TGTGCCAGCAGCCAAGATCCTAGCGGAATAGGCATAGTCTACGAGCAGTACTTC.

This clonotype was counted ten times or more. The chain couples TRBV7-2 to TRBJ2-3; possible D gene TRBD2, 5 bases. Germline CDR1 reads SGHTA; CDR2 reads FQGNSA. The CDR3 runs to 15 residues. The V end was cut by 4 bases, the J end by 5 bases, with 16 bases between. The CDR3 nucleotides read TGTGCCAGCAGCTCGTCCGGGATGGGTGGAGATACGCAGTATTTT. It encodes CASSSSGMGGDTQYF. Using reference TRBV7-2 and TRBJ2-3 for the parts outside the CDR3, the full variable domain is GAGVSQSPSNKVTEKGKDVELRCDPISGHTALYWYRQSLGQGLEFLIYFQGNSAPDKSGLPSDRFSAERTGGSVSTLTIQRTQQEDSAVYLCASSSSGMGGDTQYFGPGTRLTVL.

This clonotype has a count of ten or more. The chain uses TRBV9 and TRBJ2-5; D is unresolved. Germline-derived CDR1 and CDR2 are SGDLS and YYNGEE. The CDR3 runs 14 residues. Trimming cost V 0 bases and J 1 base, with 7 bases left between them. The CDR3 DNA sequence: TGTGCCAGCAGCGTAGGTCGGACCCAAGAGACCCAGTACTTC. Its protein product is CASSVGRTQETQYF.

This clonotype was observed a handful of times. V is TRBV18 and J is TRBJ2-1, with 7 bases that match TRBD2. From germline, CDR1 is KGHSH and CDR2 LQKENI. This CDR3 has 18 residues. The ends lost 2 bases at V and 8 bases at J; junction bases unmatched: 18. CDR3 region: CASSPAGLTSLKDDEQFF. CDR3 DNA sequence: TGTGCCAGCTCACCAGCCGGCTTGACTAGCCTAAAGGACGATGAGCAGTTCTTC.